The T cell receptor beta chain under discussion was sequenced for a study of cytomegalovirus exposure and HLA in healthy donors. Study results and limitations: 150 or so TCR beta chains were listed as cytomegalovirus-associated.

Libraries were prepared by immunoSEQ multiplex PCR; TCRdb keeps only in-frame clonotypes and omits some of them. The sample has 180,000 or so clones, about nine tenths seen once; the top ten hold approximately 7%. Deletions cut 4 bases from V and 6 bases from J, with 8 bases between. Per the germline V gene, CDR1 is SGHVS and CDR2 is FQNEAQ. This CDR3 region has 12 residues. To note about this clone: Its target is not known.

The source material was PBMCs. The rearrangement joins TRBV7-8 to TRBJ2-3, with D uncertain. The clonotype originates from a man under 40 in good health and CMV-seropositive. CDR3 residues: CASSSSLDTQYF. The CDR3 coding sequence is TGTGCCAGCAGCTCATCTTTGGATACGCAGTATTTT.